This T cell receptor beta chain was captured by sequencing in a study of shared T cell receptors in the human thymus. The CDR3 contains 11 residues. Trimming removed 1 base at V and 9 bases at J, with 9 bases between. Germline lookup yields CDR1 DFQATT and CDR2 SNEGSKA (reference sequence). TCRdb's table, derived via immunoSEQ multiplex PCR, lists solely in-frame clones and lacks some. In the table there are hundreds of thousands of clones, approximately 90% of which are singletons. These data were likewise used in another study, on human thymus T cells. That source notes: Serving as donors were healthy Finnish infants, each of whom was having open corrective surgery for congenital heart defects.

The chain links TRBV20-1 to TRBJ1-1; a weak D match, TRBD1 (6 bases). The TCR sequence derives from a boy less than two years old with a congenital heart defect. Material: thymocytes. CDR3 residues: CSARGTDKAFF. CDR3 coding DNA: TGCAGTGCTAGAGGGACAGACAAAGCTTTCTTT.